This note documents a single TCR beta chain sequence. This clone appeared a few times. It lacks a known antigen. The sample holds no much larger clone one base away, and base qualities are not on file. Between the V and J ends, shortened by 5 bases and 8 bases respectively, the junction contains 15 bases. The germline V gene (reference sequence) gives CDR1 as MNHEY and CDR2 as SMNVEV. The CDR3, cysteine through phenylalanine, is 14 amino acids long. Only the CDR3 part of the read is kept: 42 bases, read in frame from the first base. Each collaborating institution followed its own protocols to collect whole blood in K2EDTA tubes. For TCRbeta analysis, collaborator samples were shipped as frozen whole blood, as isolated PBMCs, or as DNA extracted from either sample type. The immunoSEQ Assay, a bias-controlled multiplex PCR, was used to amplify TCRbeta CDR3 regions from genomic DNA. The paper's processing steps were these. The number of nucleated cells in each sample was estimated by amplification of reference gene primers within the assay. To quantify the absolute abundance of each unique TCRbeta CDR3 rearrangement, sequence reads were collapsed and filtered. For each sample, productive Simpson clonality was calculated as the square root of Simpson's diversity index over productive rearrangements. TCRdb limited this immuneACCESS table to in-frame rearrangements with V and J called. A share of clones is missing; checked studies link under half to unresolved V genes, and the rest is unexplained. For V, J and clone size, that table is used; D and trimming come from the DNA. This sample lists approximately 100,000 clones; 89% were detected once. The ten largest clones represent 17% of the sample.

This sample is part of a study of blood T cell repertoires in COVID-19 (dated by TCRdb to 2018 to 2021). With respect to the entire study: Samples covering the acute and convalescent phases of COVID-19 were provided by collaborators in the United States, Italy and Spain. The prospective study material was composed of cDNA or gDNA derived from T cells, B-cell-depleted T cells, or PBMCs. Subjects who had been exposed to COVID-19, were actively infected with it, or had recovered from it provided the deeply sampled blood TCRbeta repertoires that made up the dataset. The repertoires were made available in a free public database intended to serve as a resource for research on the immune response to SARS-CoV-2. Samples came from the ongoing ImmuneRACE study (first 160 participants) plus 1,254 subjects from 6 global collaborators. A de-identified subject ID, COVID-19 status, age in years and sex were almost always included in the sample metadata. HLA class I and class II types, where available, came from metadata supplied by the sample provider rather than from assay-based typing.

Study-wide conclusions, independent of this receptor: How much clinical and demographic metadata was included differed by source and by participant, and the metadata was provided uncurated.

This clonotype originated in a woman older than 75 in a cohort sampled during active COVID-19. The chain joins TRBV27 to TRBJ1-4; confidence is insufficient to name the D gene. What was sequenced was peripheral blood. The CDR3 has the sequence CASSRGLRGEKLFF. The DNA reads as follows: TGTGCCAGCAGTCGTGGACTCCGCGGGGAAAAACTGTTTTTT.